Listed below are T cell receptor beta chains from one sample, sequenced in a study of T cell changes during pregnancy in multiple sclerosis. TCRdb's table, derived via immunoSEQ multiplex PCR, lists solely in-frame clones and lacks some. Here the sample spans fewer than 30,000 clones, 85% to 90% being singletons. Material: CD8+ T cells from peripheral blood mononuclear cells, obtained in the second trimester of pregnancy. These receptors were taken from a female donor with multiple sclerosis, enrolled in a pregnancy study. The CDR3 runs from the conserved cysteine through the conserved F or W.

CASELNTGELFF 12 TRBV5-1
CASSRGSTDTQYF 13 TRBV9
CASSAHFVGTDTQYF 15 TRBV27
CASSDSPEGNTEAFF 15 TRBV6-4
CASSPQGAGEQFF 13 TRBV16
CASGEGWGYTF 11 TRBV19
CASGQILSGNTIYF 14 TRBV18
CASSFDTGAFF 11 TRBV7-9
CASSQDPRGNTEAFF 15 TRBV4-1
CASSEGAWGLYTEAFF 16 TRBV25-1
CAVMPGEKLFF 11 TRBV30
CASSEGTAFTGELFF 15 TRBV6-1
CASSFTGVEAFF 12 TRBV5-1
CASSLSSRLAGNEQFF 16 TRBV13
CATASEGSDSGANVLTF 17 TRBV6-4
CASNDRGLNSPLHF 14 TRBV6-1
CASSYFWGEGYTEAFF 16 TRBV6-5
CASSLQGSWYGYTF 14 TRBV6-5
CASRPGLAETQETQYF 16 TRBV7-9
CASSQETGMNTEAFF 15 TRBV4-1
CASGSAYQETQYF 13 TRBV9
CASSLVPGRQNTEAFF 16 TRBV5-4
CASSASGDTDTQYF 14 TRBV6-4
CAISEGDSEAFF 12 TRBV10-3
CASSQEGPGQGWNTEAFF 18 TRBV4-3
CASSDSPPGQPVTQYF 16 TRBV6-4
CAISDYSVNTEAFF 14 TRBV10-3
CASSLGGTRIPWQETQYF 18 TRBV5-1
CASSLSDTEAFF 12 TRBV5-4
CASSESSGGADTQYF 15 TRBV6-4
CASSFAANEQYF 12 TRBV5-5
CSVRSGEGTEAFF 13 TRBV29-1
CASSLGQGVQPQHF 14 TRBV13
CASSESAGGNYEQYF 15 TRBV2
CASSEGAIQPQHF 13 TRBV6-5
CASSNAGQGIIDAYEQYF 18 TRBV5-6
CASRNSGGAVNEQFF 15 TRBV2